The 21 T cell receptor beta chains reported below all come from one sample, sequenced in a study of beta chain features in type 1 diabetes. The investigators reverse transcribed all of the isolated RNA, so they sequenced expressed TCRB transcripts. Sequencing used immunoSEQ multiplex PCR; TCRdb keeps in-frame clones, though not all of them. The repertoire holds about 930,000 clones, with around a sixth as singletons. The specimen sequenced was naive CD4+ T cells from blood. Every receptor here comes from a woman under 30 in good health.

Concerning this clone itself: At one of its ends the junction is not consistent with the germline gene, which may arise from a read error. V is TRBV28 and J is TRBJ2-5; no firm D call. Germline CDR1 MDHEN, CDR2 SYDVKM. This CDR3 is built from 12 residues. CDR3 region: CATSTGPKTQYF. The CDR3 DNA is TGTGCCACCAGTACGGGCCCTAAGACCCAGTACTTC.

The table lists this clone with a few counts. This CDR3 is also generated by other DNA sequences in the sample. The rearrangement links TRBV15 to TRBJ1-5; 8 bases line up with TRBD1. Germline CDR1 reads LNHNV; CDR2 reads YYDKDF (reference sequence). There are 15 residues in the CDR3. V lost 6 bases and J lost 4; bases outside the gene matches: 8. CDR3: CATSTGTGRNQPQHF. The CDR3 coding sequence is TGTGCCACCAGTACCGGGACAGGTAGAAATCAGCCCCAGCATTTT.

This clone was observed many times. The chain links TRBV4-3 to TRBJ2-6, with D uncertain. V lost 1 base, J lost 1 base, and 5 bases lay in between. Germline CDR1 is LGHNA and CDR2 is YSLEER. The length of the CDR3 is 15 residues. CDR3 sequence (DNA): TGCGCCAGCAGCCAAGTCATGTCTGGGGCCAACGTCCTGACTTTC. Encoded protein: CASSQVMSGANVLTF.

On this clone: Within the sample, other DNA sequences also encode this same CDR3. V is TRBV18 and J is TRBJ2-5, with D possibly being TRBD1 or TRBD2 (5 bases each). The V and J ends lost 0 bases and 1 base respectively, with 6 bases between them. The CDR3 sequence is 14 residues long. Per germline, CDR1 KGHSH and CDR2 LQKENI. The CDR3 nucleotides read TGTGCCAGCTCACCACCGGGGACCCAAGAGACCCAGTACTTC. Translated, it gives CASSPPGTQETQYF.

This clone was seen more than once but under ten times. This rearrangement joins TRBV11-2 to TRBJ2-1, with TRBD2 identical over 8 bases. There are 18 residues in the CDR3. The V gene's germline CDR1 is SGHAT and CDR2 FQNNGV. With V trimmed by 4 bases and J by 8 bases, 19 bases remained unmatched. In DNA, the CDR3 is TGTGCCAGCAGCTCCAAGACTAGCGAAATGGCTTATGTGTATGAGCAGTTCTTC. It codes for CASSSKTSEMAYVYEQFF.

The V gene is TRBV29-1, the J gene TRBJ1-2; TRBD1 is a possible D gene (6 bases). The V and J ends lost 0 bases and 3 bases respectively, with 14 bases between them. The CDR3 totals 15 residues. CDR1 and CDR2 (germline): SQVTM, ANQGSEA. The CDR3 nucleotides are TGCAGCGTTGAAGATTCGACCCAGGGGCACTATGGCTACACCTTC. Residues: CSVEDSTQGHYGYTF.

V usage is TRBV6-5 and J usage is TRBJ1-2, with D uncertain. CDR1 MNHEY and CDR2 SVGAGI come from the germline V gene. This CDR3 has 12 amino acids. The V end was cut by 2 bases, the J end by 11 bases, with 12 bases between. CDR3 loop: CASSYGAAGYTF. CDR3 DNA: TGTGCCAGCAGTTACGGAGCGGCGGGGTACACCTTC.

The CDR3 reads CASSVAINSYNEQFF. The CDR3 nucleotides are TGTGCCAGCAGCGTAGCTATTAACTCCTACAATGAGCAGTTCTTC. The chain joins TRBV9 to TRBJ2-1; D remains unclear. The CDR3 length is 15 residues. CDR1 and CDR2 (germline): SGDLS, YYNGEE. V was pared by 0 bases and J by 0 bases, with 7 bases between.

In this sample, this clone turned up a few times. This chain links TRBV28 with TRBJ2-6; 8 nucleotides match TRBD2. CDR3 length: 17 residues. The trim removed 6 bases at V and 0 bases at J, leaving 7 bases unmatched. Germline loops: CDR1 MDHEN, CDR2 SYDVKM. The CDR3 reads CASRSGGDFSGANVLTF. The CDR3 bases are TGTGCCAGCAGATCGGGAGGGGATTTCTCTGGGGCCAACGTCCTGACTTTC.

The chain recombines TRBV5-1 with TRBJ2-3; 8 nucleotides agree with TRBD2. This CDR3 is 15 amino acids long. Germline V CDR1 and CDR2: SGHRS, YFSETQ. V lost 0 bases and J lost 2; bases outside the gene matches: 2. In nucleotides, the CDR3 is TGCGCCAGCAGCTTGGTAGCGGGGATCACAGATACGCAGTATTTT. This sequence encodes CASSLVAGITDTQYF.

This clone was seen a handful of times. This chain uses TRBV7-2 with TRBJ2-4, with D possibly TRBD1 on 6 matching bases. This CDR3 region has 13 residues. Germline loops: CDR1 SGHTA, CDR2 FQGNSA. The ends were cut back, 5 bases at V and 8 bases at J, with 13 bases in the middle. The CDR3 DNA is TGTGCCAGCAGCCGACAGGTACTCGACATTCAGTACTTC. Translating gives CASSRQVLDIQYF.

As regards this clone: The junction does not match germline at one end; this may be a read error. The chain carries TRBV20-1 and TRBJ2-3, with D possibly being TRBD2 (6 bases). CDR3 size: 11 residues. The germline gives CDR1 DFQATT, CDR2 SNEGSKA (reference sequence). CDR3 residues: CSVRTGGGTYF. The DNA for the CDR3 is TGCAGTGTTAGAACGGGCGGCGGGACGTATTTT.

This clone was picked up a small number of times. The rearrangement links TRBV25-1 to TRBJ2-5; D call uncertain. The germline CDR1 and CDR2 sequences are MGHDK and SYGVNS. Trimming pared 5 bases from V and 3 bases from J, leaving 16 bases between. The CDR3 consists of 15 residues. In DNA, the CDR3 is TGTGCCAGCAGTAAAAAGGGCGGCGGAAAAGAGACCCAGTACTTC. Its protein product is CASSKKGGGKETQYF.

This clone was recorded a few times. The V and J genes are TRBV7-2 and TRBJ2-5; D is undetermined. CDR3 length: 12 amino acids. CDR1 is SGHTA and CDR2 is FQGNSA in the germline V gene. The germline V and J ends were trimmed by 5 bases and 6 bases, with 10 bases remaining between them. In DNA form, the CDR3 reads TGTGCCAGCAGCCTACATGTTCAGACCCAGTACTTC. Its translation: CASSLHVQTQYF.

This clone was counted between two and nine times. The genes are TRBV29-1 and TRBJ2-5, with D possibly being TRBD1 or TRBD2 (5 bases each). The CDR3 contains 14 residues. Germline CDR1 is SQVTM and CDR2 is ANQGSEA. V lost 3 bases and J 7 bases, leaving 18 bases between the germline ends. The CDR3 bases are TGCAGCGTTGAGAAGGTCCGGGGCTCCGCGACCCAGTACTTC. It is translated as CSVEKVRGSATQYF.

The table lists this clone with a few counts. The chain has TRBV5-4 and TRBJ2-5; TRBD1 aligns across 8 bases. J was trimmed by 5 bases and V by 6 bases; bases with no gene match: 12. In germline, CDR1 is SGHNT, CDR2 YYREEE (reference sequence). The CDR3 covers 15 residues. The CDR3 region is CASTNPTGAEETQYF. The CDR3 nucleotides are TGTGCCAGCACAAACCCGACAGGGGCGGAGGAGACCCAGTACTTC.

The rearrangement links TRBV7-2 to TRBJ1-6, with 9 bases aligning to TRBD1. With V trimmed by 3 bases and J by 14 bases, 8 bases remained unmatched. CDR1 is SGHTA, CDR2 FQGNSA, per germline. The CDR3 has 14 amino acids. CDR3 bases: TGTGCCAGCAGCTTTAGAGGGGACAGGGTTACCCTCCACTTT. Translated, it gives CASSFRGDRVTLHF.

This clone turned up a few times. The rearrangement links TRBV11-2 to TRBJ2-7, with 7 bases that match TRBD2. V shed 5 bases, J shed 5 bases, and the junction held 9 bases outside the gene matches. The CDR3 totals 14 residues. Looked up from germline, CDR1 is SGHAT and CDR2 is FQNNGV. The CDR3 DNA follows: TGTGCCAGCAGCCCGGCCGGGAGGAGGAACGAGCAGTACTTC. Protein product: CASSPAGRRNEQYF.

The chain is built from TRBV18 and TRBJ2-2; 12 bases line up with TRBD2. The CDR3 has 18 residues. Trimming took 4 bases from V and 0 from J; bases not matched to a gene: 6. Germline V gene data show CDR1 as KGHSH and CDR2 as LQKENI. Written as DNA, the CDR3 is TGTGCCAGCTCACTTTGGACTAGCGGGATTACGAACACCGGGGAGCTGTTTTTT. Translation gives CASSLWTSGITNTGELFF.

This CDR3 reads CASSSDAGARDTQYF. The CDR3 DNA is TGCGCCAGCAGCAGTGACGCGGGGGCTAGAGATACGCAGTATTTT. The chain joins TRBV5-1 to TRBJ2-3; perhaps TRBD2 as D (7 bases). The CDR3 has 15 residues. Germline lookup yields CDR1 SGHRS and CDR2 YFSETQ. V was shortened by 4 bases and J by 5 bases, with 17 bases between the two germline ends.

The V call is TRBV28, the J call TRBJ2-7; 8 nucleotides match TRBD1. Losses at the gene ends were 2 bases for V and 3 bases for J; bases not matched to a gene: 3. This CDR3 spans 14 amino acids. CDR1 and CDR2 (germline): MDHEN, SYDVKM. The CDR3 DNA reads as TGTGCCAGCAGTTTACGGGACAGGATCTACGAGCAGTACTTC. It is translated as CASSLRDRIYEQYF. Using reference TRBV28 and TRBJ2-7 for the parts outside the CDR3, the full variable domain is DVKVTQSSRYLVKRTGEKVFLECVQDMDHENMFWYRQDPGLGLRLIYFSYDVKMKEKGDIPEGYSVSREKKERFSLILESASTNQTSMYLCASSLRDRIYEQYFGPGTRLTVT.